One and the same sample provided the 13 T cell receptor beta chains below, sequenced in a study of identical twins. TCRdb passed the 5' RACE reads through MiXCR, listing each CDR3 protein once. Of about 810,000 distinct CDR3 sequences listed, 10% to 15% were seen once; the top ten hold roughly 1.6%. These data also featured in a second study, about yellow fever vaccine responses in identical twins.

Sequenced: PBMCs. These receptors came from a woman under 30 in good health.

The sample holds a few counts of this clonotype. The chain is built from TRBV5-8 and TRBJ2-7; 9 bases fit TRBD2. Germline values: CDR1 SGHTS, CDR2 YDEGEE. Trimming took 3 bases from V and 2 from J; bases not matched to a gene: 6. The CDR3 is 15 residues long. The CDR3, as DNA: TGTGCCAGCAGCTGGAGGACTAGCGACGCCTACGAGCAGTACTTC. Translating it yields CASSWRTSDAYEQYF.

This clonotype was seen a handful of times. This rearrangement joins TRBV27 to TRBJ2-5; perhaps TRBD1 as D (5 bases). CDR3 length: 13 residues. The germline V gene has CDR1 MNHEY and CDR2 SMNVEV (reference sequence). Trimming took off 8 bases at V and 5 bases at J, with 15 bases between the two ends. CDR3 DNA: TGTGCCAGCGGGAAGGGGTTTGTGGAGACCCAGTACTTC. Translating gives CASGKGFVETQYF.

The chain links TRBV19 to TRBJ2-1, with D maybe TRBD1 (6 bases). Trimming cost V 3 bases and J 0 bases, with 6 bases left between them. From germline, CDR1 is LNHDA and CDR2 SQIVND (reference sequence). The CDR3 spans 14 residues. The CDR3 coding sequence is TGTGCCAGTAGTATGGACAGCTCCTACAATGAGCAGTTCTTC. Its protein is CASSMDSSYNEQFF.

The chain couples TRBV28 to TRBJ2-1, with D uncertain. The CDR3 length is 13 residues. Trimming stripped 9 bases from V and 0 bases from J, with 9 bases between. Germline loops: CDR1 MDHEN, CDR2 SYDVKM. For the CDR3, the DNA is TGTGCCAGTTCGATAAACTCCTACAATGAGCAGTTCTTC. Translation: CASSINSYNEQFF.

The chain combines TRBV5-6 with TRBJ2-2; weak D call: TRBD1 (7 bases). Germline loops: CDR1 SGHDT, CDR2 YYEEEE. The CDR3 is 17 amino acids. V was trimmed by 9 bases and J by 3 bases, leaving 24 bases between them. DNA for the CDR3: TGTGCCATGGGCCCCGGGCTGGGGGGACAGTACACCGGGGAGCTGTTTTTT. Residues: CAMGPGLGGQYTGELFF.

V usage is TRBV2 and J usage is TRBJ2-7; possible D gene TRBD2, 6 bases. Per germline, CDR1 SNHLY and CDR2 FYNNEI. There are 15 residues in the CDR3. V lost 6 bases, J lost 4 bases, and 19 bases lay in between. The CDR3 reads CASRSSGGTRYEQYV. The CDR3 DNA sequence: TGTGCCAGCAGGAGTAGCGGAGGGACTCGTTACGAGCAGTACGTC.

This clonotype was detected many times. The chain employs TRBV11-3 and TRBJ2-5, with D hard to call. The CDR3 contains 13 residues. Germline V gives CDR1 SGHNT, CDR2 YENEEA. Between the trimmed V and J ends, which lost 1 base and 5 bases, there was a span of 8 bases. The CDR3 coding sequence is TGTGCCAGCAGCTTAGGGCCGAGGGAGACCCAGTACTTC. Protein sequence: CASSLGPRETQYF.

This chain uses TRBV20-1 with TRBJ2-3; D uncertain. The germline V and J ends were trimmed by 0 bases and 3 bases, with 16 bases remaining between them. Germline CDR1 DFQATT, CDR2 SNEGSKA (reference sequence). The CDR3 is 16 residues long. Here the CDR3 reads CSARDPAPSSTDTQYF. Here the CDR3 DNA reads TGCAGTGCTAGAGACCCTGCCCCAAGTAGTACAGATACGCAGTATTTT.

The chain uses TRBV20-1 and TRBJ2-1, with 13 bases fitting TRBD2. The CDR3 is made up of 18 amino acids. The trim removed 5 bases at V and 5 bases at J, leaving 15 bases unmatched. Germline loops: CDR1 DFQATT, CDR2 SNEGSKA (reference sequence). The CDR3, as DNA: TGCAGTGCTCAACTGGGGACTAGCGGGACCGCCGGAGACAATGAGCAGTTCTTC. It translates to CSAQLGTSGTAGDNEQFF.

This clonotype showed up just a few times. J is TRBJ1-4 and V is TRBV20-1, with no clear D. The V gene lost 3 bases and the J gene lost 4 bases, with 15 bases spanning the gap. The length of the CDR3 is 15 residues. From germline, CDR1 is DFQATT and CDR2 SNEGSKA (reference sequence). CDR3 amino acids: CSARTRRAFNEKLFF. For the CDR3, the DNA is TGCAGTGCTAGGACTCGTCGGGCCTTTAATGAAAAACTGTTTTTT.

This clonotype was seen a few times. J is TRBJ2-3 and V is TRBV2; 16 nucleotides align to TRBD2. CDR3 size: 17 residues. Germline values: CDR1 SNHLY, CDR2 FYNNEI. The trim removed 6 bases at V and 4 bases at J, leaving 7 bases unmatched. The CDR3 region is CASRPGLAGGIADTQYF. CDR3 DNA: TGTGCCAGCAGACCGGGACTAGCGGGAGGGATAGCAGATACGCAGTATTTT.

This chain links TRBV4-2 with TRBJ2-2; no firm D call. This CDR3 spans 15 amino acids. V was cut by 0 bases and J by 2 bases, with 7 bases left in between. CDR1 and CDR2 from the germline V gene are LGHNA and YNFKEQ. CDR3 in DNA: TGTGCCAGCAGCCAAGATCTTAGAAACACCGGGGAGCTGTTTTTT. Its translation is CASSQDLRNTGELFF.

The chain uses TRBV11-2 and TRBJ2-7, with D perhaps given as TRBD1 or TRBD2 (5 bases each). Deletions cut 2 bases from V and 3 bases from J, with 17 bases between. Germline values: CDR1 SGHAT, CDR2 FQNNGV. This CDR3 is built from 16 residues. CDR3 nucleotides: TGTGCCAGCAGCTTATCAGGGCAGGGAGTCCGCTACGAGCAGTACTTC. Encoded protein: CASSLSGQGVRYEQYF.